Described below is a single T cell receptor beta chain sequence and its context. Its antigen is unidentified. RNA was extracted from bulk tissue without any cell sorting. Newly diagnosed lung cancer patients had thoracic surgery in China, August–November 2014, without prior chemotherapy. The library came from three nested PCR rounds adapted from ARM-PCR protocols. TCRdb used MiXCR to reprocess the multiplex PCR reads, holding one entry per CDR3 protein. The table lists 200,000 to 250,000 distinct CDR3 sequences, over 55% of them singletons. This specimen belongs to a study of tumor and adjacent non-tumor tissue in lung cancer. Study background: There were 12 adenocarcinoma, a couple of squamous cell carcinoma and 1 small cell lung cancer cases. The patients, 9 to 11 men and 4 to 6 women, were about 31 to 80 with stage I to III disease. Notes on the study in general: Tumor tissue had significantly higher TCR diversity than normal lung.

Per the germline V gene, CDR1 is DFQATT and CDR2 is SNEGSKA (reference sequence). V was trimmed by 2 bases and J by 6 bases, leaving 16 bases between them. The CDR3 sequence is 15 residues long. The sample was lung tumor tissue. This receptor was taken from a man aged 55-75 years with non-small cell lung cancer. The V and J genes are TRBV20-1 and TRBJ2-2; possibly TRBD2 for D (5 bases). CDR3 nucleotides: TGCAGTGCTAGATTAGCTAGCTGGAGTGCCGGGGAGCTGTTTTTT. Protein: CSARLASWSAGELFF.